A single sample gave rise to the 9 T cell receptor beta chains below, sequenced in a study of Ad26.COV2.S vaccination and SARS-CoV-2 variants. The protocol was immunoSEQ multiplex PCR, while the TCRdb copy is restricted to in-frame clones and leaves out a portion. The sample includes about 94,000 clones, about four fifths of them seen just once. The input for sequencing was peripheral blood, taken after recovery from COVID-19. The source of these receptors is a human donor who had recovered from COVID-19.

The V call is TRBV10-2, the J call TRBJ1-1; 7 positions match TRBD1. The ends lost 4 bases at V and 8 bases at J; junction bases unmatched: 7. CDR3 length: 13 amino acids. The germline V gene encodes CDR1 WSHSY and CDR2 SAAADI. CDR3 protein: CASSVGRGWEAFF. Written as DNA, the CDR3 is TGCGCCAGCAGTGTAGGCAGGGGGTGGGAAGCTTTCTTT.

CDR3 amino acids: CASSLAKGGTYNEQFF. The CDR3 nucleotides read TGTGCCAGCAGCTTAGCGAAAGGGGGTACCTACAATGAGCAGTTCTTC. The rearrangement links TRBV7-9 to TRBJ2-1, with a possible D match to TRBD1 (6 bases). V was cut by 0 bases and J by 2 bases, with 11 bases left in between. The CDR3 is 16 amino acids. From germline, CDR1 is SEHNR and CDR2 FQNEAQ (reference sequence).

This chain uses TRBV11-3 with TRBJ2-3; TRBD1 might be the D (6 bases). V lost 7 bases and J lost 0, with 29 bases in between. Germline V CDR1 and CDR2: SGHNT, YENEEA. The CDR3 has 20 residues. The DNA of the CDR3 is TGTGCCAGCACCCTATTACAGCCCGGGACACTCCTTACGAGCACAGATACGCAGTATTTT. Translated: CASTLLQPGTLLTSTDTQYF.

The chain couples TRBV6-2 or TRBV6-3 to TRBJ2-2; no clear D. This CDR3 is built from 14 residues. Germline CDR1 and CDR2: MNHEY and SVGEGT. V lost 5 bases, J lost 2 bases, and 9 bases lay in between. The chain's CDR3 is CASSPRPNTGELFF. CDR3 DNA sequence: TGTGCCAGCAGTCCCCGCCCTAACACCGGGGAGCTGTTTTTT.

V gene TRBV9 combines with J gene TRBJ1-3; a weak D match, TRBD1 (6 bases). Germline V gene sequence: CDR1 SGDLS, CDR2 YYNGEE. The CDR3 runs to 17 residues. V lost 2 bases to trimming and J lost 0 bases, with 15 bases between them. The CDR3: CASSVGYQGNSGNTIYF. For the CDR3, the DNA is TGTGCCAGCAGCGTCGGCTACCAGGGGAACTCTGGAAACACCATATATTTT.

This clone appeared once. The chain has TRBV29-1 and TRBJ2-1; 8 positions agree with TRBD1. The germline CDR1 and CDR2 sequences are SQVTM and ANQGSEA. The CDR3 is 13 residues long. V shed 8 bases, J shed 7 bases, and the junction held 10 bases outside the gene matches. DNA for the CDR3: TGCAGCTTTGGACAGGGCGGGTCGAATGAGCAGTTCTTC. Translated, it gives CSFGQGGSNEQFF.

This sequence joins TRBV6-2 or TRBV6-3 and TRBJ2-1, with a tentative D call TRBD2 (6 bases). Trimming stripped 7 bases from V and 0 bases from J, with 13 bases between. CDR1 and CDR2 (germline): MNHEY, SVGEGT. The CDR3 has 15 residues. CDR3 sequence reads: CASTPLGSSYNEQFF. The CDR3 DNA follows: TGTGCCAGCACCCCTCTCGGGAGCTCCTACAATGAGCAGTTCTTC.

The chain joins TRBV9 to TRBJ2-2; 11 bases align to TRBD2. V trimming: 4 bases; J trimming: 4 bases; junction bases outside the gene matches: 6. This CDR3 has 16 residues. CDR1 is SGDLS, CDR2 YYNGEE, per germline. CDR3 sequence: CASSIGLAGSTGELFF. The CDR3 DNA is TGTGCCAGCAGCATCGGACTAGCGGGCTCCACCGGGGAGCTGTTTTTT.

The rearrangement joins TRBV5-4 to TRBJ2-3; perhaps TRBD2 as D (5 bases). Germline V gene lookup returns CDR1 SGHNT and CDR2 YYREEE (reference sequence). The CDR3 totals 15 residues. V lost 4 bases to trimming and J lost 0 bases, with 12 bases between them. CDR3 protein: CASSPVRVSTDTQYF. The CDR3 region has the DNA TGTGCCAGCAGCCCTGTGCGGGTGAGCACAGATACGCAGTATTTT. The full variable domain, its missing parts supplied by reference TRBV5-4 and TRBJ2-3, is ETGVTQSPTHLIKTRGQQVTLRCSSQSGHNTVSWYQQALGQGPQFIFQYYREEENGRGNFPPRFSGLQFPNYSSELNVNALELDDSALYLCASSPVRVSTDTQYFGPGTRLTVL.